This T cell receptor (beta chain) was sequenced for a study of regulatory T cells in long-lasting Graves disease (TCRdb year 2021). Describing the broader study: Persistent Graves' disease was defined as persistently positive TSH receptor autoantibodies together with antithyroid drug treatment for over 5 years. TCR sequencing covered around 13 persistent and approximately 20 newly diagnosed Graves' disease patients, 33 samples in total. This study used TCR sequencing and RNA sequencing of peripheral blood to compare persistent Graves' disease patients against newly diagnosed Graves' disease patients. Persistent Graves' disease patients in the clinical cohort had taken antithyroid drugs for about 10.3 years on average. The study was conducted in China and was registered as a clinical trial. Overall study results and their limits: More public clonotypes were shared among persistent patients (under 3,000) than among newly diagnosed patients (approximately 1,000). Sequencing and analysis were restricted to the TCR beta chain. As a limitation, the authors acknowledged that the small sample size may reduce accuracy. Preferential use of TRBV28, TRBJ1-2 and TRBJ2-5 was observed in persistent disease, whereas TRBV20-1 and TRBJ2-1 were favored in newly diagnosed disease. Peripheral blood alone was examined, since thyroid tissue, which constituted the primary lesion, could not be accessed. Compared with newly diagnosed patients, persistent Graves' disease patients had lower TCR Shannon entropy and fewer highly expanded clones, which suggests clonal expansion.

Taken from cysteine to phenylalanine, the CDR3 has 12 residues. CDR3 DNA is the only sequence kept; it has 36 bases, read in frame from the first base. V lost 6 bases and J lost 5 bases; the stretch between them is 8 bases long. In its sample, this clonotype was seen many times. Its antigen is still unknown. No base quality values were provided; no much bigger clone lies one nucleotide off. The method was multiplex PCR. The sequencer listed for this sample is Illumina HiSeq 4000. CDR3 regions were amplified by Arm-PCR with iRepertoire HTBI primers to construct TCR beta libraries. Gel purification was performed on PCR products prior to sequencing. As for the original processing: A total of fewer than 70 TRBV and some 15 TRBJ segments were identified across samples and were used for gene usage analysis of CDR3 amino acid clonotypes. Filtered high-quality paired reads were merged into contigs using COPE and FqMerger. BLAST was used to align contigs to the IMGT TRBV, TRBD and TRBJ reference genes, and CDR3 was defined following IMGT. Clonotypes above 0.1% frequency were classified as highly expanded clones. Shannon entropy was used to measure repertoire diversity, and the Gini coefficient was used to measure V-J evenness. Public clonotypes were defined as clonotypes shared by more than one individual. Clones were called with MiXCR by TCRdb after fastp trimmed the public reads at Q25, and only in-frame beta chains were retained. A single entry per CDR3 protein holds the most common genes and DNA from its merged rows. TCRdb, rather than the study authors, made the V and J calls. The sample table records hundreds of thousands of distinct CDR3 sequences; about a fifth of these occur just once. Jointly, the top ten make up 6.5% to 10% of the sample.

This specimen's time point label, interpreted: persistent/refractory GD, antithyroid drugs over 5 years with positive TRAb. For both TCR sequencing and RNA sequencing, RNA was extracted from PBMCs in TRIzol. Graves' disease was diagnosed according to American Thyroid Association guidelines. The patients came from an endocrinology department in Xi'an, China. Each patient gave about 8.1 milliliters of peripheral blood, collected in an EDTA anticoagulant tube. Ficoll Paque Plus density gradient separation was used to isolate PBMCs, and no further T cell sorting was performed. RNA quality was checked with an Agilent 2100 Bioanalyzer and agarose gel, and concentration with a NanoDrop 2000.

The sequence derives from a female donor with Graves disease. The chain uses TRBV12-3 or TRBV12-4 and TRBJ1-5; the D gene cannot be named for sure. The material was peripheral blood mononuclear cells (PBMCs), obtained when the disease was refractory, from a patient treated with antithyroid drugs. This receptor has the CDR3 CASSRSYQPQHF. The nucleotides are TGTGCCAGCAGCCGCTCCTATCAGCCCCAGCATTTT.